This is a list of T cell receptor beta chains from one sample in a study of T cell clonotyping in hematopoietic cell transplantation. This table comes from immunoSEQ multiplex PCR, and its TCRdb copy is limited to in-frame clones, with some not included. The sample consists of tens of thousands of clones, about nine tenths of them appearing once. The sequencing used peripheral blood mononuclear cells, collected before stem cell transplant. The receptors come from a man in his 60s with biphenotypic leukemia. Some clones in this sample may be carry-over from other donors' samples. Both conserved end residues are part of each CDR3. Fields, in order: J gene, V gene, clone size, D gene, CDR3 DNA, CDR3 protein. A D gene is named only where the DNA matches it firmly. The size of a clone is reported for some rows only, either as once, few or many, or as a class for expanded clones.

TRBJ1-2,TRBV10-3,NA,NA,TGTGCCATCGGATCGTGGGAAAGGGCCAACTATGGCTACACCTTC,CAIGSWERANYGYTF
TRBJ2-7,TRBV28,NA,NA,TGTGCCAGCAGCCGAAGGGGGGCAGGGGGCTACGAGCAGTACTTC,CASSRRGAGGYEQYF
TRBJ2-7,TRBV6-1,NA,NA,TGTGCCAGCAGTAATGTGGGCCTTGCCGAGCAGTACTTC,CASSNVGLAEQYF
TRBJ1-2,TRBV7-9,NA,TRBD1,TGTGCCAGCAGCTATGCACGGGACAGGGGAACGGTTGGCTACACCTTC,CASSYARDRGTVGYTF
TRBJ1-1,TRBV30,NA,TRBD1,TGTGCCTGGAGTAAAAGGACAGGGCAAGGGAACACTGAAGCTTTCTTT,CAWSKRTGQGNTEAFF
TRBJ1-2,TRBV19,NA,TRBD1,TGTGCCAGTAGAAGGACAGGGGTTGAAGTTGGCTACACCTTC,CASRRTGVEVGYTF
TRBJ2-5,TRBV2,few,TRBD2,TGTGCCAGCAGTGAATCGGAATCTGGACTAGCGGGAACCCGAAGGGGAGAGACCCAGTACTTC,CASSESESGLAGTRRGETQYF
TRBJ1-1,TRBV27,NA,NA,TGTGCCAGCAGTTTAAGGCCTTCCACTGAAGCTTTCTTT,CASSLRPSTEAFF
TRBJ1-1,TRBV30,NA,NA,TGTGCCTGGAAGCGGTCGGTGGGACCGGGCACTGAAGCTTTCTTT,CAWKRSVGPGTEAFF
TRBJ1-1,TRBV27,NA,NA,TGTGCCAGCAGTGCAAACCGGGAGATACTTGAAGCTTTCTTT,CASSANREILEAFF
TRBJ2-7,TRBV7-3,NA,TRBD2,TGTGCCAGCAGCTCCACCTTAGCGGGAGCGTCCTACGAGCAGTACTTC,CASSSTLAGASYEQYF
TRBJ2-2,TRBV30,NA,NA,TGTGCCTGGTGGGAGAACACCGGGGAGCTGTTTTTT,CAWWENTGELFF
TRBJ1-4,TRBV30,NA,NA,TGTGCCTGGAGTCCCAGGCTTAGGGATAATGAAAAACTGTTTTTT,CAWSPRLRDNEKLFF
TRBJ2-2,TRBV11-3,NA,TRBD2,TGTGCCAGCAGCAATAGCGGGACCGGGGAGCTGTTTTTT,CASSNSGTGELFF
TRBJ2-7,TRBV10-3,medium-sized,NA,TGTGCCATCAGTGAGCTGGGGACCAACGACGAGCAGTACTTC,CAISELGTNDEQYF
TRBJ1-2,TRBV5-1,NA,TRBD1,TGCGCCAGCAGCTACACACAGGGGATCTCCCCAGGTTCTGGCTACACCTTC,CASSYTQGISPGSGYTF
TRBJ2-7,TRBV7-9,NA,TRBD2,TGTGCCAGCAGCTTATGGCGGGGGAGCTCCTACGAGCAGTACTTC,CASSLWRGSSYEQYF
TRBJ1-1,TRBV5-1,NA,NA,TGCGCCAGCATCCCGAATACAGGAGGCAAAGCTTTCTTT,CASIPNTGGKAFF
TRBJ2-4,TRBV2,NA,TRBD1,TGTGCCAGCAGTGAGGCAGGGGGATTGGGCATTCAGTACTTC,CASSEAGGLGIQYF
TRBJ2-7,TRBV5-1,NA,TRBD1,TGCGCCAGCAGCTTGGGGGACAGCAGCTCGTACGAGCAGTACTTC,CASSLGDSSSYEQYF
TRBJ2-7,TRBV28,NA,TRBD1,TGTGCCAGCAGTCCGGGGACAGCTCTATACGAGCAGTACTTC,CASSPGTALYEQYF
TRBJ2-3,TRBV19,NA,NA,TGTGCCAGTTCCCTGGACAATGCCCGAGGTGATACGCAGTATTTT,CASSLDNARGDTQYF
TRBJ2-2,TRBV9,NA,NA,TGTGCCAGCAGCGGCCTCGTGCAGGCAACCGGGGAGCTGTTTTTT,CASSGLVQATGELFF
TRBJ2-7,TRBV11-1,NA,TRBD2,TGTGCCAGCAGCCCGCGGACTAGCGGGAGGATGGTGGACGAGCAGTACTTC,CASSPRTSGRMVDEQYF
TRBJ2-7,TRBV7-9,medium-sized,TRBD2,TGTGCCAGCAGCCCGGGACTAGATCTCTACGAGCAGTACTTC,CASSPGLDLYEQYF
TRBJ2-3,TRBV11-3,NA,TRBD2,TGTGCCAGCAGCTCCGGACTAGCGGAATCTAGCACAGATACGCAGTATTTT,CASSSGLAESSTDTQYF
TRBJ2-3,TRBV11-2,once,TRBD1,TGTGCCAGCAGCCCCGGGACAGGGTTGACAGATACGCAGTATTTT,CASSPGTGLTDTQYF
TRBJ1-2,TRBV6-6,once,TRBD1,TGTGCCAGCAGTTACCCACAGGGGAGGAGATTTGGCTACACCTTC,CASSYPQGRRFGYTF
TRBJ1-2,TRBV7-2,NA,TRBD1,TGTGCCAGCAGCTTGGACAGGGGAGTTGTACGCTACACCTTC,CASSLDRGVVRYTF
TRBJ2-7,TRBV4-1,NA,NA,TGCGCCAGCAGCCCCGTTTTTGATGACTACGAGCAGTACTTC,CASSPVFDDYEQYF
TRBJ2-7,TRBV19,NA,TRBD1,TGTGCCAGTAGTGGGGGACAGGGCAGAAACTACGAGCAGTACTTC,CASSGGQGRNYEQYF
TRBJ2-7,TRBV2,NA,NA,TGTGCCAGCAGTAACTATTACGAGCAGTACTTC,CASSNYYEQYF
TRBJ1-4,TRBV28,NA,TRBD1,TGTGCCAGCAGCCAGGGACAGTTCACTAATGAAAAACTGTTTTTT,CASSQGQFTNEKLFF
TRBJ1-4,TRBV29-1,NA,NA,TGCAGCGTTGCGGGGGAAAAACTGTTTTTT,CSVAGEKLFF
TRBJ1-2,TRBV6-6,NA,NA,TGTGCCAGCAGTACTACAGGAACTAACTATGGCTACACCTTC,CASSTTGTNYGYTF
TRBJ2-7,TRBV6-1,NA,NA,TGTGCCAGCAGTGAACGGACTCGGGCCGACGAGCAGTACTTC,CASSERTRADEQYF
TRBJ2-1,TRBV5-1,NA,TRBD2,TGCGCCAGCAGAGGTCCGGGACTAGGCAAGAATAGTGACAATGAGCAGTTCTTC,CASRGPGLGKNSDNEQFF
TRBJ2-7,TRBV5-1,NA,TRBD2,TGCGCCAGCAGCTTGAACGCGGGAGCGGTCTACGAGCAGTACTTC,CASSLNAGAVYEQYF
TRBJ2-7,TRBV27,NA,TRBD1,TGTGCCAGCAGACGCCGGACAGGGGACGGCGAGCAGTACTTC,CASRRRTGDGEQYF
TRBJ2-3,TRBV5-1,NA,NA,TGCGCCAGCAGCTTGGGGGGGGACAGCACAGATACGCAGTATTTT,CASSLGGDSTDTQYF
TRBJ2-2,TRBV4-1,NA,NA,TGCGCCAGCAGCCAAGATCTGTCGGGCACCGGGGAGCTGTTTTTT,CASSQDLSGTGELFF
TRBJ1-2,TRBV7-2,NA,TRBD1,TGTGCCAGCCGGGGTTGGACAGGGGAGTCCAACTATGGCTACACCTTC,CASRGWTGESNYGYTF
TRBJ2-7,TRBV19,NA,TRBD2,TGTGCCAGTAGTATCGAAGGACTAGCGGGTTACGAGCAGTACTTC,CASSIEGLAGYEQYF
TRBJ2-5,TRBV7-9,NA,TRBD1,TGTGCCAGCAGCTCCCGGACAGGGAAGGGGGAGACCCAGTACTTC,CASSSRTGKGETQYF
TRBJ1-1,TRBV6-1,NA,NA,TGTGCCAGCAGTGTTGGACATTTGAACACTGAAGCTTTCTTT,CASSVGHLNTEAFF
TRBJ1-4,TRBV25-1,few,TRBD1,TGTGCCAGCAGCGGGACAGAGGCTAATGAAAAACTGTTTTTT,CASSGTEANEKLFF
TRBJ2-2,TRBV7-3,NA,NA,TGTGCCAGCAGCTTAAGCGGGGATGCGGAGCTGTTTTTT,CASSLSGDAELFF
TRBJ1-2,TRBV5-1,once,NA,TGCGCCAGCAGCTTGGGCGGAGATGGCTACACCTTC,CASSLGGDGYTF
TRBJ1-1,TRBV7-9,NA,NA,TGTGCCAGCAGCCGGGACCAGGTTGGAGAAGCTTTCTTT,CASSRDQVGEAFF
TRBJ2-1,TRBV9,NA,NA,TGTGCCAGCAGCGTATTTTTCGGCTCCAATGAGCAGTTCTTC,CASSVFFGSNEQFF
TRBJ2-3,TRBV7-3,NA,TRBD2,TGTGCCAGCAGCCCCTTGGGGCTAGCGGTCGGTGGAAGGGTCACAGATACGCAGTATTTT,CASSPLGLAVGGRVTDTQYF
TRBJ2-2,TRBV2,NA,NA,TGTGCCAGCAGTGAATGGGCTTACACCGGGGAGCTGTTTTTT,CASSEWAYTGELFF
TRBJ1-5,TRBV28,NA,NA,TGTGCCAGCAGCCTACAGGGATATCAGCCCCAGCATTTT,CASSLQGYQPQHF
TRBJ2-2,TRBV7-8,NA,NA,TGTGCCAGCAGCTTAAGACCTGGGTCAGGGTCATATTTATCCGGGGAGCTGTTTTTT,CASSLRPGSGSYLSGELFF